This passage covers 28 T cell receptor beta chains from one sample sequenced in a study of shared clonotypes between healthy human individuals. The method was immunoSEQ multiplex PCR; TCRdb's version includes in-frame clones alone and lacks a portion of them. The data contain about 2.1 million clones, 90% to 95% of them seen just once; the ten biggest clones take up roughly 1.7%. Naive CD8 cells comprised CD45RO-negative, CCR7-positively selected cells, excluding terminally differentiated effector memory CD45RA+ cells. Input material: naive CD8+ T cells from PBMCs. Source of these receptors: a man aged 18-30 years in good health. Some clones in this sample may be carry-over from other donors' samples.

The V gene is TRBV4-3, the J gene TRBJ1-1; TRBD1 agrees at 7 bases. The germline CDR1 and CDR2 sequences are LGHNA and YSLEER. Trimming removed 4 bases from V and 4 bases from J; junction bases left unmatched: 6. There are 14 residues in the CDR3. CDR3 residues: CASSRLTGSTEAFF. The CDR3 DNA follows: TGCGCCAGCAGCCGATTGACAGGGTCCACTGAAGCTTTCTTT.

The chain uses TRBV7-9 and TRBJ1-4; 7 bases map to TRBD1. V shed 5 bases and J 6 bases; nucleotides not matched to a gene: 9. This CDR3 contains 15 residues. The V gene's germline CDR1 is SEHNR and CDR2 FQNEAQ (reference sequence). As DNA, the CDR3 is TGTGCCAGCAGCATAATAGGGGGCCTTGATGAAAAACTGTTTTTT. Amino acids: CASSIIGGLDEKLFF. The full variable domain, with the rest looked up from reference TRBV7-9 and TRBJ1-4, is DTGVSQNPRHKITKRGQNVTFRCDPISEHNRLYWYRQTLGQGPEFLTYFQNEAQLEKSRLLSDRFSAERPKGSFSTLEIQRTEQGDSAMYLCASSIIGGLDEKLFFGSGTQLSVL.

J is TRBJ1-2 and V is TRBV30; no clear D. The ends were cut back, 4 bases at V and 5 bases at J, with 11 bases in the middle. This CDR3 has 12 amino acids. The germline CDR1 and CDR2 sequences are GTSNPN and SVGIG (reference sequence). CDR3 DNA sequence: TGTGCCTGGATCCCCAGGTTATATGGCTACACCTTC. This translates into CAWIPRLYGYTF.

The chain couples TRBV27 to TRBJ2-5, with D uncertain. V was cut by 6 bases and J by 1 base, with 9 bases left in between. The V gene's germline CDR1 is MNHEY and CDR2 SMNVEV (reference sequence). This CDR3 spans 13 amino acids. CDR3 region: CASRVSSQETQYF. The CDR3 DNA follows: TGTGCCAGCAGGGTGAGCAGCCAAGAGACCCAGTACTTC.

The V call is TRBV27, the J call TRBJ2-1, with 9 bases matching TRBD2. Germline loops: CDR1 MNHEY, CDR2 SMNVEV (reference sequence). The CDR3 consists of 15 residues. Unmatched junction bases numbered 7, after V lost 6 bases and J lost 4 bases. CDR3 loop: CASRWGGRAYNEQFF. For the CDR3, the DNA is TGTGCCAGCAGATGGGGCGGGAGGGCATACAATGAGCAGTTCTTC.

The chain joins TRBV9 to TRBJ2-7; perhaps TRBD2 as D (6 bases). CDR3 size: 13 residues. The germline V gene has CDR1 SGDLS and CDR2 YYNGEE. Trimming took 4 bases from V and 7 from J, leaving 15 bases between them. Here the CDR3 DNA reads TGTGCCAGCAGCCCCGGGACTGAGGGAGAGCAGTACTTC. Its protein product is CASSPGTEGEQYF.

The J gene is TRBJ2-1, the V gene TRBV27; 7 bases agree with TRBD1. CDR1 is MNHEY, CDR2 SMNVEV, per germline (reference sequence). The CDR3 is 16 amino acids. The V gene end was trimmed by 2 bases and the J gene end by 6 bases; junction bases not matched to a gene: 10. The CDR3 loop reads CASSLSQGEYPNEQFF. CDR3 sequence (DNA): TGTGCCAGCAGTTTAAGCCAGGGGGAATACCCCAATGAGCAGTTCTTC.

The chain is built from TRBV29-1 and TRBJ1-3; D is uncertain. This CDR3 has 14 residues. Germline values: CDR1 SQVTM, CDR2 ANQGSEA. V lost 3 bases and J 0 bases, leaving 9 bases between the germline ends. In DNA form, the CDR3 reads TGCAGCGTTGAGCCGCGGAGCTCTGGAAACACCATATATTTT. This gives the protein CSVEPRSSGNTIYF. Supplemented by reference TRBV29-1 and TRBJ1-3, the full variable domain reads SAVISQKPSRDICQRGTSLTIQCQVDSQVTMMFWYRQQPGQSLTLIATANQGSEATYESGFVIDKFPISRPNLTFSTLTVSNMSPEDSSIYLCSVEPRSSGNTIYFGEGSWLTVV.

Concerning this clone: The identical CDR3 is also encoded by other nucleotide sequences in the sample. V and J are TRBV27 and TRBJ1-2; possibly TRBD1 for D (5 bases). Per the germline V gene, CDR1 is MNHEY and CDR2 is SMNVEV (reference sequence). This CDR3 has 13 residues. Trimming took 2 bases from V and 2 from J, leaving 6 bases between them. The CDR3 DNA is TGTGCCAGCAGTTTAAGGGGCAACTATGGCTACACCTTC. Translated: CASSLRGNYGYTF.

CDR3 nucleotide sequence: TGTGCCAGCAGCTTAGAAGGAGCTAATTACAATGAGCAGTTCTTC. Translation: CASSLEGANYNEQFF. V and J are TRBV7-6 and TRBJ2-1, with D hard to call. Germline CDR1 SGHVS, CDR2 FNYEAQ. Trimming removed 1 base from V and 4 bases from J, with 11 bases in between. The CDR3 consists of 15 residues.

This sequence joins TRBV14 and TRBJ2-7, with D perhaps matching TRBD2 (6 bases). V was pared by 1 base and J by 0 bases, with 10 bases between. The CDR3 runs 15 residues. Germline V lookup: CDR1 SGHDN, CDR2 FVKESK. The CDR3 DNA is TGTGCCAGCAGCCAAGTAGGGACTTCCTCCTACGAGCAGTACTTC. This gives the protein CASSQVGTSSYEQYF.

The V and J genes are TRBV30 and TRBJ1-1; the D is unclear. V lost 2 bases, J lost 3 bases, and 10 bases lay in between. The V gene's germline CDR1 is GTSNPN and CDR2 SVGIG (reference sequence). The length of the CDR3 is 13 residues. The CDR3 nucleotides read TGTGCCTGGAGTATCCTAGTGGACACTGAAGCTTTCTTT. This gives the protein CAWSILVDTEAFF.

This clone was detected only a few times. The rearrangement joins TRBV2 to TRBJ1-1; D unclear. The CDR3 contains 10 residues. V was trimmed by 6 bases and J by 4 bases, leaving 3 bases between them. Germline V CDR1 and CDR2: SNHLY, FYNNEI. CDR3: CASRGTEAFF. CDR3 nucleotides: TGTGCCAGCAGGGGCACTGAAGCTTTCTTT.

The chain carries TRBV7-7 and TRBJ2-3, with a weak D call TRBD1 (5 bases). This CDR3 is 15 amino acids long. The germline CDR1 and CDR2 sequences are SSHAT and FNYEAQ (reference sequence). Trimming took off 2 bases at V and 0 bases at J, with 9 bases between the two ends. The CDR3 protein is CASSLRGSSTDTQYF. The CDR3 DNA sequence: TGTGCCAGCAGCTTAAGGGGAAGTAGCACAGATACGCAGTATTTT.

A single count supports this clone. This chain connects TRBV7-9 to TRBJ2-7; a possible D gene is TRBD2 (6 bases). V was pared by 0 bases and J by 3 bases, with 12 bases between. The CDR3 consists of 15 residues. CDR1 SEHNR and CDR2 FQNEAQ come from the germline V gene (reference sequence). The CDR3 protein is CASSLAASDYYEQYF. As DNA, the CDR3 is TGTGCCAGCAGCTTAGCGGCTAGCGACTACTACGAGCAGTACTTC.

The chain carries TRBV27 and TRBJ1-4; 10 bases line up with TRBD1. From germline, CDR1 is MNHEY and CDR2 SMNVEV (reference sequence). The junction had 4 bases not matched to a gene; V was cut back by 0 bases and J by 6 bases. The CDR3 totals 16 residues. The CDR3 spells CASSLSPGTGDEKLFF. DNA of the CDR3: TGTGCCAGCAGTTTATCGCCCGGGACAGGGGATGAAAAACTGTTTTTT.

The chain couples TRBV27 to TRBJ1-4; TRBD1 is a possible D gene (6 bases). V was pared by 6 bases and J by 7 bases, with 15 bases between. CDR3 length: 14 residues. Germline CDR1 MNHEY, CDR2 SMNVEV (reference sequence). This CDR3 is CASSLSGTFEKLFF. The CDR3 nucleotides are TGTGCCAGCAGCTTGTCAGGGACATTTGAAAAACTGTTTTTT.

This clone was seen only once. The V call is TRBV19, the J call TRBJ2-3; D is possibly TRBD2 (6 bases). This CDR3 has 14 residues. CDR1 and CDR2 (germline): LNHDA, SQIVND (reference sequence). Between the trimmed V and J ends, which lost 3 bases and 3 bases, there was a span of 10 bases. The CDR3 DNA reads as TGTGCCAGTAGTATGGCAGGGAGGACAGATACGCAGTATTTT. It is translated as CASSMAGRTDTQYF.

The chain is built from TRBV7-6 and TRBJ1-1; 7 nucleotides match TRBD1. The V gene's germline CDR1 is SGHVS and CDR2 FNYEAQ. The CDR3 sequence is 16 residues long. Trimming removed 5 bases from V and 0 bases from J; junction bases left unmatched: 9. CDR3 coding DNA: TGTGCCAGCAGCCCAGGGGGGGCTACCATGAACACTGAAGCTTTCTTT. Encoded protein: CASSPGGATMNTEAFF.

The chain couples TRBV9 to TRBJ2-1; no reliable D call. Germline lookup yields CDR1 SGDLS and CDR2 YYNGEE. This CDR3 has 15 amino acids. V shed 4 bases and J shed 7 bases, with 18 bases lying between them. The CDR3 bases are TGTGCCAGCAGCACCGAACTCGGACGTTTGAATGAGCAGTTCTTC. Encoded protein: CASSTELGRLNEQFF. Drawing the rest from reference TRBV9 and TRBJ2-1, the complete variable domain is DSGVTQTPKHLITATGQRVTLRCSPRSGDLSVYWYQQSLDQGLQFLIQYYNGEERAKGNILERFSAQQFPDLHSELNLSSLELGDSALYFCASSTELGRLNEQFFGPGTRLTVL.

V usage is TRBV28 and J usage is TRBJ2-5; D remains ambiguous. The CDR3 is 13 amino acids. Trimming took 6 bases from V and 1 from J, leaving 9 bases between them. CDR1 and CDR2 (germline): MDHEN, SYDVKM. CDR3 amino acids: CASRPSTQETQYF. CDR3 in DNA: TGTGCCAGCAGGCCAAGCACCCAAGAGACCCAGTACTTC.

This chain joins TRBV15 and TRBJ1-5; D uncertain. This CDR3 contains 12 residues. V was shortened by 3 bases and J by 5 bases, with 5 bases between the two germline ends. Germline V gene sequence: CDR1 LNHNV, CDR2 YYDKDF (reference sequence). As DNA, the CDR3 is TGTGCCACCAGCAGTCTATATCAGCCCCAGCATTTT. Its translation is CATSSLYQPQHF. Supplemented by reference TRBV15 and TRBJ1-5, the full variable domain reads DAMVIQNPRYQVTQFGKPVTLSCSQTLNHNVMYWYQQKSSQAPKLLFHYYDKDFNNEADTPDNFQSRRPNTSFCFLDIRSPGLGDTAMYLCATSSLYQPQHFGDGTRLSIL.

The CDR3 coding sequence is TGCGCCAGCAGCTTGGCTGGGGCCAGGGCGGAGACCCAGTACTTC. Its translation is CASSLAGARAETQYF. The rearrangement joins TRBV5-1 to TRBJ2-5; D perhaps matches TRBD1 (5 bases). Trimming stripped 0 bases from V and 5 bases from J, with 14 bases between. This CDR3 has 15 amino acids. The germline gives CDR1 SGHRS, CDR2 YFSETQ.

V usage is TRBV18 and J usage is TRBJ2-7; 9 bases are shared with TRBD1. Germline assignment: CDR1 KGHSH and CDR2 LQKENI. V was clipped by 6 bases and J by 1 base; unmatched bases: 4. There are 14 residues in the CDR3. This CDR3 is CASSTGGHSYEQYF. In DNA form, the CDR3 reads TGTGCCAGCTCCACAGGGGGCCATTCCTACGAGCAGTACTTC.

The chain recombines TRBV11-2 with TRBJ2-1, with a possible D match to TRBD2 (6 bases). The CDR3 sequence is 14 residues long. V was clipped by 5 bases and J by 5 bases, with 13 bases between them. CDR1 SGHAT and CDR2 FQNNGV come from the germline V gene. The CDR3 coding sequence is TGTGCCAGCAGCCCCCCGGGGAGGCACAATGAGCAGTTCTTC. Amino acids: CASSPPGRHNEQFF.

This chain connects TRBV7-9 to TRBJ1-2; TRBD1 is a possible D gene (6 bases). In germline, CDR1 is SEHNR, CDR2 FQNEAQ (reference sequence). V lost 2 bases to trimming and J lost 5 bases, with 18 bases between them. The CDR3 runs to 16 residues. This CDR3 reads CASSLSSGAPPYGYTF. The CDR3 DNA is TGTGCCAGCAGCTTATCCTCGGGGGCGCCTCCTTATGGCTACACCTTC.

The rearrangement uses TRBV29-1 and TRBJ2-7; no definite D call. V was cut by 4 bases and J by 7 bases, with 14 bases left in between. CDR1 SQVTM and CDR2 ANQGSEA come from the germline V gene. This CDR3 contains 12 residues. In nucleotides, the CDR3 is TGCAGCGTTGTCGACCCTTCCGGAGAGCAGTACTTC. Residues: CSVVDPSGEQYF.

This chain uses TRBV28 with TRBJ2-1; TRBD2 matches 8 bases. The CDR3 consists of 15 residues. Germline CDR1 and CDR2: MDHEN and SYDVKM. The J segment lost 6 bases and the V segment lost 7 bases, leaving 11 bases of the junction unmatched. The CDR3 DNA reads TGTGCCAGCATTCGGATTGGGGCGGGGGGCAATGAGCAGTTCTTC. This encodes CASIRIGAGGNEQFF.